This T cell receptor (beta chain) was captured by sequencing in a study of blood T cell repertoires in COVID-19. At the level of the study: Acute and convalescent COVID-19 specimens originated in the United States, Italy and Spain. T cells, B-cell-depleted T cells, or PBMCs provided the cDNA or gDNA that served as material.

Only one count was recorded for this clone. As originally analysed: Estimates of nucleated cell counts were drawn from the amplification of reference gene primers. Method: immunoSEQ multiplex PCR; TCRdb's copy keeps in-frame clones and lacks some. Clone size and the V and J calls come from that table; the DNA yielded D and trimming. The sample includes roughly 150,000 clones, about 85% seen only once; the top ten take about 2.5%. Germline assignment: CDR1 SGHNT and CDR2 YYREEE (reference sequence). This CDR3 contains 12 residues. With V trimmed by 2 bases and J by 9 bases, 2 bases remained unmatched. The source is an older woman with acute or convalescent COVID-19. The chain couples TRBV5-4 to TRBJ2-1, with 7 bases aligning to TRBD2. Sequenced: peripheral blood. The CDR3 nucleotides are TGTGCCAGCAGCTTCACGGGGGGTGAGCAGTTCTTC. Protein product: CASSFTGGEQFF.